One and the same sample provided the 5 T cell receptor beta chains below, sequenced in a study of T cell responses to AZD1222 COVID-19 vaccine. Sequencing used immunoSEQ multiplex PCR; TCRdb keeps in-frame clones, though not all of them. The sample records about 150,000 clones, about 88% being singletons. The material sequenced was peripheral blood, taken on day 0 of AZD1222 vaccination. Every receptor here comes from an adult in good health.

The chain couples TRBV28 to TRBJ2-6, with D perhaps being TRBD1 or TRBD2 (5 bases each). V lost 2 bases and J lost 0, with 20 bases in between. CDR3 size: 20 residues. Germline assignment: CDR1 MDHEN and CDR2 SYDVKM. The DNA for the CDR3 is TGTGCCAGCAGTTTACCCCGGGACCGGACTGGGACCTCTGGGGCCAACGTCCTGACTTTC. It codes for CASSLPRDRTGTSGANVLTF.

This clone appeared once. The V call is TRBV28, the J call TRBJ1-6, with a tentative D call TRBD1 (5 bases). Trimming took 5 bases from V and 7 from J, leaving 12 bases between them. Germline assignment: CDR1 MDHEN and CDR2 SYDVKM. The CDR3 spans 14 residues. CDR3 bases: TGTGCCAGCAGTCAGGGACGGACAAATTCACCCCTCCACTTT. This encodes CASSQGRTNSPLHF.

This chain joins TRBV6-6 and TRBJ2-3; D possibly corresponds to TRBD2 (6 bases). The CDR3 contains 14 residues. V was clipped by 5 bases and J by 4 bases, with 13 bases between them. Germline V gene sequence: CDR1 MNHNY, CDR2 SVGAGI (reference sequence). Written as DNA, the CDR3 is TGTGCCAGCAGTCAGGCAGGGAGGTCAGATACGCAGTATTTT. Its translation: CASSQAGRSDTQYF.

As regards this clone: Other DNA sequences within the sample encode an identical CDR3. The chain has TRBV5-1 and TRBJ1-4, with D possibly matching TRBD1 (5 bases). The CDR3 is 15 amino acids. Trimming left V 0 bases short and J 2 bases short, with 8 bases between. Germline V lookup: CDR1 SGHRS, CDR2 YFSETQ. The CDR3 region has the DNA TGCGCCAGCAGCTTGGTTGGGGCTACTAATGAAAAACTGTTTTTT. This codes for CASSLVGATNEKLFF.

The chain combines TRBV3-1 (or the pseudogene TRBV3-2) with TRBJ2-7; 8 nucleotides align to TRBD1. With V trimmed by 4 bases and J by 1 base, 3 bases remained unmatched. There are 14 residues in the CDR3. Germline V gene sequence: CDR1 LGHDT, CDR2 YNNKEL (reference sequence). The CDR3 spells CASSLQGDSYEQYF. As DNA, the CDR3 is TGTGCCAGCAGCCTACAGGGGGATTCCTACGAGCAGTACTTC.